A few counts support the clone carrying this T cell receptor (beta chain). The treatment was: randomized to nivolumab then ipilimumab (arm A) or the reverse (arm B). These data belong to a study of sequential checkpoint blockade in melanoma. Study at large: Maintenance nivolumab came after either treatment sequence.

V dropped 0 bases and J dropped 1 base, with 9 bases sitting between them. CDR1 and CDR2 from the germline V gene are MNHGY and SAAAGT. The CDR3 totals 16 residues. Sequenced by immunoSEQ multiplex PCR; TCRdb stores in-frame clones only, minus some. The sample carries roughly 9,200 clones, approximately 25% recorded once. This chain connects TRBV6-8 to TRBJ1-4; D is unclear. This receptor was obtained from a human donor with melanoma. The material was tumor tissue (inferred from file names), obtained from a patient given nivolumab and ipilimumab in sequence. The CDR3 sequence: CASSYSIGITNEKLFF. CDR3 nucleotides: TGTGCCAGCAGTTACTCGATAGGGATAACTAATGAAAAACTGTTTTTT.